Below, one TCR beta chain is given with its context. Its antigen is not known. One end of the junction is discordant with germline, which a read error may explain. TCRdb called the 5' RACE reads again in MiXCR, with one record for every CDR3 protein. Here the sample spans about 470,000 distinct CDR3 sequences, over 15% being singletons. This sample stems from a study of T-cell memory formation after mild COVID-19. Study findings and constraints: Clones that contracted from day 15 to 85 had balanced CD4/CD8; later expanders were CD4+ biased.

Germline V gene lookup returns CDR1 GTSNPN and CDR2 SVGIG (reference sequence). The CDR3 loop spans 13 amino acids. This rearrangement joins TRBV30 to TRBJ1-1; 8 bases map to TRBD1. This TCR came from an adult woman who had mild COVID-19 (a few samples of this study predate the infection). Cell type and time point are not known. The sequenced material came from PBMCs or a T cell subset sorted from them (not recorded which). Here the CDR3 reads CAWSEDRVAEAFF. The CDR3 DNA is TGTGCCTGGAGTGAGGACAGGGTTGCTGAAGCCTTCTTT.